Listed below are T cell receptor beta chains from one sample, sequenced in a study of STAT3 mutations in large granular lymphocyte leukemia. Assay: immunoSEQ multiplex PCR; the TCRdb copy retains only in-frame clones and omits some. The top ten clones hold approximately 46% of a sample with around 8,000 clones, 91% of them seen once. Sequences were obtained from peripheral blood mononuclear cells. Receptors were obtained from a man aged 50 to 60 with T-cell large granular lymphocyte leukemia. Some clones in this sample may be carry-over from other donors' samples. Each CDR3 is given with its conserved first and last residue. The D gene is left open where the match is weak. Only some rows state a clone size, as once, few, many or a class for expanded clones.

clone_size	v_call	d_call	j_call	cdr3_aa	cdr3_nt
-	TRBV10-1	-	TRBJ2-1	CASSESGTSYNEQFF	TGCGCCAGCAGTGAGTCAGGGACGTCATACAATGAGCAGTTCTTC
-	TRBV7-2	TRBD2	TRBJ2-7	CASSSGLGFYEQYF	TGTGCCAGCAGCTCGGGACTAGGATTCTACGAGCAGTACTTC
-	TRBV13	-	TRBJ2-1	CASSIPGGEQFF	TGTGCCAGCAGCATCCCCGGGGGTGAGCAGTTCTTC
-	TRBV5-6	-	TRBJ1-4	CASSFRGNGKLFF	TGTGCCAGCAGCTTCCGGGGAAATGGAAAACTGTTTTTT
-	TRBV2	TRBD1	TRBJ1-3	CASSEAWTGGNTIYF	TGTGCCAGCAGTGAAGCGTGGACAGGGGGAAACACCATATATTTT
-	TRBV5-1	-	TRBJ1-6	CATRQDFNSPLHF	TGCGCCACCCGACAGGATTTTAATTCACCCCTCCACTTT
-	TRBV6-5	-	TRBJ2-1	CAIRSINEQFF	TGTGCCATCCGGAGCATCAATGAGCAGTTCTTC
-	TRBV19	TRBD1	TRBJ2-7	CASSIGLTGAHYEQYF	TGTGCCAGTAGTATAGGCCTGACAGGGGCCCACTACGAGCAGTACTTC
-	TRBV5-4	-	TRBJ2-3	CASSLRDSRTDTQYF	TGTGCCAGCAGCCTCCGGGACTCACGCACAGATACGCAGTATTTT
-	TRBV4-3	-	TRBJ2-1	CASSRRLNNEQFF	TGCGCCAGCAGCCGAAGACTAAACAATGAGCAGTTCTTC
-	TRBV2	TRBD2	TRBJ2-7	CASSGSLAGSYEQYF	TGTGCCAGCAGTGGAAGCCTAGCGGGGTCCTACGAGCAGTACTTC
-	TRBV6-5	-	TRBJ2-3	CASSYSGPGTDTQYF	TGTGCCAGCAGTTACTCGGGCCCGGGGACAGATACGCAGTATTTT
-	TRBV4-1	TRBD1	TRBJ1-2	CASSQTGQGAFGYTF	TGCGCCAGCAGCCAAACGGGACAGGGGGCTTTTGGCTACACCTTC
few	TRBV25-1	-	TRBJ2-3	CASSRGGTDTQYF	TGTGCCAGCAGTCGCGGGGGCACAGATACGCAGTATTTT
once	TRBV7-9	-	TRBJ1-1	CASSLELRNTEAFF	TGTGCCAGCAGCTTAGAACTGAGGAACACTGAAGCTTTCTTT
-	TRBV6-5	TRBD1	TRBJ2-5	CASSPRGGMETQYF	TGTGCCAGCAGTCCCCGAGGGGGCATGGAGACCCAGTACTTC
-	TRBV9	-	TRBJ2-5	CASSVAGTTQETQYF	TGTGCCAGCAGCGTAGCGGGGACGACCCAAGAGACCCAGTACTTC
-	TRBV5-1	-	TRBJ2-3	CASSLDGPRTDTQYF	TGCGCCAGCAGCTTGGACGGACCTCGCACAGATACGCAGTATTTT
-	TRBV5-1	-	TRBJ1-6	CASSFQAGGNSPLHF	TGCGCCAGCAGCTTCCAGGCGGGGGGTAATTCACCCCTCCACTTT
few	TRBV30	TRBD2	TRBJ2-1	CAWSVDRTSVEQFF	TGTGCCTGGAGTGTGGACAGGACTAGCGTTGAGCAGTTCTTC
-	TRBV6-5	-	TRBJ2-7	CASSYSRQGYEQYF	TGTGCCAGCAGTTACTCTAGGCAGGGTTACGAGCAGTACTTC
-	TRBV7-2	-	TRBJ2-7	CASSLRLEYEQYF	TGTGCCAGCAGCTTACGGTTAGAGTACGAGCAGTACTTC
once	TRBV5-1	-	TRBJ2-7	CASSMGTRGTYEQYF	TGCGCCAGCAGCATGGGAACGCGCGGGACCTACGAGCAGTACTTC
-	TRBV5-5	TRBD2	TRBJ2-5	CASSFLAGGGAYQETQYF	TGTGCCAGCAGCTTTCTAGCGGGGGGCGGGGCGTACCAAGAGACCCAGTACTTC
-	TRBV15	-	TRBJ1-5	CATSRDPSQPQHF	TGTGCCACCAGCAGAGATCCGAGTCAGCCCCAGCATTTT
-	TRBV19	-	TRBJ2-3	CASSMGGPDTQYF	TGTGCCAGTAGTATGGGGGGCCCAGATACGCAGTATTTT
few	TRBV4-1	-	TRBJ2-7	CASSLGTDSYEQYF	TGCGCCAGCAGCCTTGGAACGGATTCCTACGAGCAGTACTTC
-	TRBV7-9	TRBD1	TRBJ1-2	CASKSGTGASYGYTF	TGTGCCAGCAAGAGTGGGACAGGGGCCTCCTATGGCTACACCTTC
-	TRBV5-4	-	TRBJ2-7	CASSLASVAGRSYEQYF	TGTGCCAGCAGCTTGGCGTCCGTGGCGGGACGTTCCTACGAGCAGTACTTC
-	TRBV28	-	TRBJ1-2	CASRDATDYGYTF	TGTGCCAGCAGAGACGCCACCGACTATGGCTACACCTTC
-	TRBV5-1	-	TRBJ2-3	CASSLPGTDTQYF	TGCGCCAGCAGCTTGCCCGGCACAGATACGCAGTATTTT
once	TRBV7-3	-	TRBJ2-3	CASSPLTGGISTDTQYF	TGTGCCAGCAGCCCCCTAACCGGGGGTATAAGCACAGATACGCAGTATTTT
-	TRBV2	-	TRBJ2-7	CASSEALGGYEQYF	TGTGCCAGCAGTGAAGCGCTTGGGGGCTACGAGCAGTACTTC
-	TRBV27	-	TRBJ1-1	CASSLSRGSNTEAFF	TGTGCCAGCAGTTTATCAAGGGGGTCGAACACTGAAGCTTTCTTT
-	TRBV27	TRBD2	TRBJ2-3	CASSLGTSSTDTQYF	TGTGCCAGCAGTCTTGGGACTAGCAGCACAGATACGCAGTATTTT
once	TRBV5-1	-	TRBJ1-1	CASSLGNSGNTEAFF	TGCGCCAGCAGCTTGGGGAATTCAGGGAACACTGAAGCTTTCTTT
-	TRBV7-9	TRBD2	TRBJ2-1	CASSRTSGTNNEQFF	TGTGCCAGCAGCCGGACTAGCGGGACGAACAATGAGCAGTTCTTC
-	TRBV19	-	TRBJ1-1	CASNGRLNTEAFF	TGTGCCAGTAACGGGAGATTGAACACTGAAGCTTTCTTT
few	TRBV6-1	-	TRBJ2-3	CASSGDRNTQYF	TGTGCCAGCAGTGGAGACCGGAACACGCAGTATTTT
-	TRBV5-1	TRBD1	TRBJ1-2	CARATGGCYGYTF	TGCGCCCGGGCTACAGGGGGCTGCTATGGCTACACCTTC
-	TRBV29-1	-	TRBJ2-7	CSVESGFPSYEQYF	TGCAGCGTTGAAAGCGGCTTTCCCTCCTACGAGCAGTACTTC
-	TRBV5-1	TRBD2	TRBJ2-7	CASSFGVAGVGEQYF	TGCGCCAGCAGCTTCGGGGTAGCGGGGGTGGGCGAGCAGTACTTC
-	TRBV5-1	TRBD1	TRBJ2-1	CASSLGQGEINEQFF	TGCGCCAGCAGCCTTGGACAGGGTGAGATTAATGAGCAGTTCTTC
few	TRBV6-5	TRBD2	TRBJ2-3	CASSTSGITTDTQYF	TGTGCCAGCAGTACTAGCGGGATTACCACAGATACGCAGTATTTT
-	TRBV18	-	TRBJ2-3	CASSPPGGVISTDTQYF	TGTGCCAGCTCACCACCGGGTGGGGTCATTAGCACAGATACGCAGTATTTT
-	TRBV13	TRBD1	TRBJ1-2	CASSPRDRGNYGYTF	TGTGCCAGCAGCCCCCGGGACAGGGGGAACTATGGCTACACCTTC
-	TRBV5-3	-	TRBJ2-3	CARSFSRGPLRNVTDTQYF	TGTGCCAGAAGCTTTTCCCGGGGACCCCTAAGGAATGTGACAGATACGCAGTATTTT
-	TRBV9	-	TRBJ2-7	CASSVGLGGRSYEQYF	TGTGCCAGCAGCGTAGGTCTAGGGGGAAGGTCCTACGAGCAGTACTTC
-	TRBV14	-	TRBJ1-1	CASSGRRNTEAFF	TGTGCCAGCAGTGGGAGGAGGAACACTGAAGCTTTCTTT
-	TRBV7-9	TRBD1	TRBJ2-1	CASSLAWTGGNYNEQFF	TGTGCCAGCAGCTTAGCCTGGACAGGGGGCAACTACAATGAGCAGTTCTTC
-	TRBV6-1	TRBD2	TRBJ2-3	CASSDRLAGATDTQYF	TGTGCCAGCAGTGATCGACTAGCGGGGGCCACAGATACGCAGTATTTT
-	TRBV7-2	-	TRBJ2-3	CASSFTTTDTQYF	TGTGCCAGCAGCTTCACAACCACAGATACGCAGTATTTT
-	TRBV19	-	TRBJ2-5	CATKGVAAFGETQYF	TGTGCCACCAAAGGGGTAGCGGCCTTTGGAGAGACCCAGTACTTC
-	TRBV7-9	TRBD1	TRBJ2-5	CASSGMGQTTETQYF	TGTGCCAGCAGCGGAATGGGACAGACCACAGAGACCCAGTACTTC
-	TRBV11-3	-	TRBJ2-7	CASSLDLTGPYEQYF	TGTGCCAGCAGCTTAGATCTGACAGGTCCCTACGAGCAGTACTTC
-	TRBV19	-	TRBJ2-6	CASSSIRGSGANVLTF	TGTGCCAGTAGTTCGATACGGGGCTCTGGGGCCAACGTCCTGACTTTC
-	TRBV5-6	-	TRBJ2-5	CASSPGSGTSETQYF	TGTGCCAGCAGCCCAGGCAGCGGTACATCAGAGACCCAGTACTTC
once	TRBV18	-	TRBJ1-1	CASSPRVSRDTEAFF	TGTGCCAGCTCACCTAGGGTCTCGAGGGACACTGAAGCTTTCTTT
-	TRBV19	TRBD1	TRBJ2-7	CASSNDRGVWEQYF	TGTGCCAGTAGCAACGACAGGGGGGTGTGGGAGCAGTACTTC